One and the same sample provided the 27 T cell receptor beta chains below, sequenced in a study of blood T cell repertoires in COVID-19. Generated by immunoSEQ multiplex PCR, the TCRdb table keeps only in-frame clones and is missing some. The repertoire holds approximately 100,000 clones, about three quarters seen once, with about 6% in the top ten. The source material was peripheral blood. The source of these receptors is an elderly man with acute or convalescent COVID-19.

J is TRBJ2-1 and V is TRBV6-5; 8 bases agree with TRBD1. The CDR3 is 15 residues long. V dropped 6 bases and J dropped 0; count of bases not matched to a gene: 4. Germline V lookup: CDR1 MNHEY, CDR2 SVGAGI. CDR3 protein: CASRAGQGSYNEQFF. The CDR3 DNA reads TGTGCCAGCAGGGCCGGACAGGGCTCCTACAATGAGCAGTTCTTC.

The chain recombines TRBV6-4 with TRBJ2-1, with 9 nucleotides matching TRBD1. The length of the CDR3 is 14 residues. With V trimmed by 8 bases and J by 5 bases, 7 bases remained unmatched. Germline V lookup: CDR1 MRHNA, CDR2 SNTAGT. The CDR3 here is CASSPRDRDNEQFF. The CDR3 DNA reads TGTGCCAGCTCGCCCCGGGACAGGGACAATGAGCAGTTCTTC.

The chain is built from TRBV18 and TRBJ2-3; TRBD2 might be the D (5 bases). The length of the CDR3 is 18 residues. Germline CDR1 KGHSH, CDR2 LQKENI. V lost 1 base, J lost 0 bases, and 17 bases lay in between. In DNA form, the CDR3 reads TGTGCCAGCTCACCACGCCAAGCGGCAGCCATTAGCACAGATACGCAGTATTTT. Its translation: CASSPRQAAAISTDTQYF.

This chain links TRBV28 with TRBJ1-4; D is possibly TRBD1 (5 bases). V was clipped by 5 bases and J by 4 bases, with 14 bases between them. The CDR3 sequence is 15 residues long. Germline CDR1 and CDR2: MDHEN and SYDVKM. CDR3 nucleotides: TGTGCCAGCAGTGAGAGCAGGGATTATAATGAAAAACTGTTTTTT. Translation: CASSESRDYNEKLFF.

The rearrangement joins TRBV7-3 to TRBJ2-7; tentatively, D is TRBD2 (6 bases). CDR1 and CDR2 from the germline V gene are SGHTA and FQGTGA. Trimming removed 5 bases at V and 3 bases at J, with 14 bases between. This CDR3 has 14 residues. The CDR3 DNA is TGTGCCAGCAGCCTGGCGGGGACCCACTACGAGCAGTACTTC. It specifies CASSLAGTHYEQYF.

This clone has a single count. V gene TRBV3-1 (or the pseudogene TRBV3-2) combines with J gene TRBJ2-5, with a weak D call TRBD2 (6 bases). The germline V gene has CDR1 LGHDT and CDR2 YNNKEL (reference sequence). Trimming stripped 2 bases from V and 4 bases from J, with 20 bases between. This CDR3 is built from 17 residues. This CDR3 reads CASSQRPQFAGSETQYF. CDR3 bases: TGTGCCAGCAGCCAAAGACCCCAGTTCGCGGGATCAGAGACCCAGTACTTC.

The chain links TRBV3-1 (or the pseudogene TRBV3-2) to TRBJ2-7, with 11 bases aligning to TRBD1. The germline gives CDR1 LGHDT, CDR2 YNNKEL (reference sequence). The CDR3 extends over 16 amino acids. Losses at the gene ends were 3 bases for V and 3 bases for J; bases not matched to a gene: 7. CDR3 DNA sequence: TGTGCCAGCAGCCACACCGGGACAGGGGGTTACTACGAGCAGTACTTC. Translation gives CASSHTGTGGYYEQYF.

The V gene is TRBV9, the J gene TRBJ1-3, with D unclear. The germline V gene has CDR1 SGDLS and CDR2 YYNGEE. Trimming took 0 bases from V and 0 from J, leaving 4 bases between them. This CDR3 comprises 14 residues. CDR3 protein: CASSVVSSGNTIYF. CDR3 nucleotides: TGTGCCAGCAGCGTAGTTAGCTCTGGAAACACCATATATTTT.

This clone was seen a handful of times. V gene TRBV27 combines with J gene TRBJ1-6; perhaps TRBD1 as D (5 bases). Deletions cut 8 bases from V and 14 bases from J, with 13 bases between. The CDR3 covers 11 residues. The V gene's germline CDR1 is MNHEY and CDR2 SMNVEV (reference sequence). The CDR3 DNA reads TGTGCCAGCGCATCAGGGTGGTCCCTCCACTTT. The encoded protein is CASASGWSLHF.

This clone was counted a few times. The V gene is TRBV12-2, the J gene TRBJ2-3; TRBD2 is taken as the D call from the table, unchecked against the DNA. TRBV12-2 is listed as a pseudogene. The CDR3 length is 16 residues. As DNA, the CDR3 is TGTGCAAGTCGCTCCGCTAGCGGGAGGGCCGCAGATACGCAGTATTTT. Protein: CASRSASGRAADTQYF.

This rearrangement joins TRBV18 to TRBJ1-1; TRBD1 agrees at 8 bases. Germline values: CDR1 KGHSH, CDR2 LQKENI. Trimming cost V 0 bases and J 3 bases; bases outside gene matches: 3. CDR3 length: 15 residues. CDR3 residues: CASSPPRGLDTEAFF. The CDR3 DNA is TGTGCCAGCTCACCACCCAGGGGGCTTGACACTGAAGCTTTCTTT.

V is TRBV7-2 and J is TRBJ1-5; tentative D call: TRBD1 (5 bases). The CDR3 has 16 amino acids. Per the germline V gene, CDR1 is SGHTA and CDR2 is FQGNSA. Trimming stripped 3 bases from V and 0 bases from J, with 12 bases between. The CDR3 DNA is TGTGCCAGCAGCTTGGTAGGACATAATAGCAATCAGCCCCAGCATTTT. Its translation: CASSLVGHNSNQPQHF.

The V call is TRBV19, the J call TRBJ2-3, with 9 bases fitting TRBD2. Germline CDR1 reads LNHDA; CDR2 reads SQIVND (reference sequence). The CDR3 runs to 19 residues. V dropped 1 base and J dropped 2; count of bases not matched to a gene: 13. The DNA of the CDR3 is TGTGCCAGTAGTATAGCCCTACCGGGACTAGCACCCGACACAGATACGCAGTATTTT. Amino acid sequence: CASSIALPGLAPDTDTQYF. The complete variable domain, with remaining parts taken from reference TRBV19 and TRBJ2-3, reads DGGITQSPKYLFRKEGQNVTLSCEQNLNHDAMYWYRQDPGQGLRLIYYSQIVNDFQKGDIAEGYSVSREKKESFPLTVTSAQKNPTAFYLCASSIALPGLAPDTDTQYFGPGTRLTVL.

This chain uses TRBV6-6 with TRBJ2-3; TRBD2 agrees at 12 bases. The CDR3 is 15 amino acids. V shed 7 bases and J 2 bases; nucleotides not matched to a gene: 4. Looked up from germline, CDR1 is MNHNY and CDR2 is SVGAGI (reference sequence). CDR3 protein: CASNRLAGVTDTQYF. Here the CDR3 DNA reads TGTGCCAGCAACCGACTAGCGGGAGTCACAGATACGCAGTATTTT.

V gene TRBV29-1 combines with J gene TRBJ1-3; TRBD1 matches 7 bases. The CDR3 spans 14 residues. The germline gives CDR1 SQVTM, CDR2 ANQGSEA. The trim removed 5 bases at V and 1 base at J, leaving 5 bases unmatched. Here the CDR3 DNA reads TGCAGCGTTCGCGGGACAGCATCTGGAAACACCATATATTTT. The encoded protein is CSVRGTASGNTIYF.

This clone was seen many times. The gene calls are TRBV5-4 and TRBJ1-1; TRBD1 aligns across 10 bases. V was pared by 4 bases and J by 4 bases, with 7 bases of the junction left unmatched. From germline, CDR1 is SGHNT and CDR2 YYREEE (reference sequence). The CDR3 covers 15 residues. CDR3 loop: CASSPPGTGATEAFF. The CDR3, as DNA: TGTGCCAGCAGCCCCCCTGGGACAGGGGCCACTGAAGCTTTCTTT.

Only a few counts were recorded for this clone. The chain recombines TRBV5-1 with TRBJ2-1, with a possible D match to TRBD2 (6 bases). The V gene lost 1 base and the J gene lost 4 bases, with 15 bases spanning the gap. The CDR3 runs 16 residues. Per germline, CDR1 SGHRS and CDR2 YFSETQ. CDR3 coding DNA: TGCGCCAGCAGCTTGATCGCGCGGGAAGGGTACAATGAGCAGTTCTTC. This codes for CASSLIAREGYNEQFF.

The rearrangement joins TRBV24-1 to TRBJ2-3; 12 bases map to TRBD2. V trimming: 4 bases; J trimming: 2 bases; junction bases outside the gene matches: 6. Germline values: CDR1 KGHDR, CDR2 SFDVKD. The CDR3 spans 17 residues. CDR3 nucleotide sequence: TGTGCCACCAGTGACCCGGGACTAGCGGGCTTCACAGATACGCAGTATTTT. Protein sequence: CATSDPGLAGFTDTQYF.

The chain couples TRBV4-2 to TRBJ2-7; TRBD2 matches 14 bases. Germline CDR1 reads LGHNA; CDR2 reads YNFKEQ. The CDR3 has 16 residues. V lost 4 bases and J lost 6; bases outside the gene matches: 8. The chain's CDR3 is CASSPEPGTSGSEQYF. In DNA, the CDR3 is TGTGCCAGCAGCCCTGAGCCTGGGACTAGCGGGAGCGAGCAGTACTTC.

This clone was observed a single time. The J gene is TRBJ1-4, the V gene TRBV28, with D uncertain. The CDR3 spans 14 residues. V gave up 6 bases and J gave up 7 bases, with 15 bases separating them. The germline V gene has CDR1 MDHEN and CDR2 SYDVKM. The CDR3 sequence is CASSSSWGGEKLFF. The CDR3 bases are TGTGCCAGCAGCTCTAGTTGGGGAGGTGAAAAACTGTTTTTT.

This chain uses TRBV6-5 with TRBJ1-2; D perhaps matches TRBD1 (6 bases). The CDR3 is 15 residues long. V lost 0 bases and J lost 4, with 12 bases in between. In germline, CDR1 is MNHEY, CDR2 SVGAGI. Written as DNA, the CDR3 is TGTGCCAGCAGTTACTCGAAGGGACAACTCTATGGCTACACCTTC. Amino acid sequence: CASSYSKGQLYGYTF.

This clone was observed a few times. This chain joins TRBV7-8 and TRBJ2-2, with TRBD2 as a possible D gene (7 bases). Trimming removed 5 bases from V and 7 bases from J, with 14 bases in between. The CDR3 is made up of 14 amino acids. CDR1 SGHVS and CDR2 FQNEAQ come from the germline V gene. Here the CDR3 reads CASSPGGGIGELFF. The CDR3 DNA follows: TGTGCCAGCAGCCCGGGGGGCGGAATCGGGGAGCTGTTTTTT.

The rearrangement links TRBV28 to TRBJ2-2; 9 bases match TRBD2. CDR3 length: 14 amino acids. Germline CDR1 MDHEN, CDR2 SYDVKM. V lost 6 bases and J lost 6; bases outside the gene matches: 5. CDR3 bases: TGTGCCAGCAGGAGAGCGGGAGGTTCCGGGGAGCTGTTTTTT. Translation gives CASRRAGGSGELFF.

This chain uses TRBV28 with TRBJ1-1; D may be TRBD1 (5 bases). Trimming cost V 1 base and J 11 bases, with 17 bases left between them. The V gene's germline CDR1 is MDHEN and CDR2 SYDVKM. The CDR3 runs to 14 residues. The CDR3 sequence is CASSLFGRGWGAFF. As DNA, the CDR3 is TGTGCCAGCAGTTTATTTGGGAGGGGATGGGGGGCTTTCTTT.

This clone was counted at least ten times. This sequence joins TRBV11-1 and TRBJ2-7; D may be TRBD2 (6 bases). CDR3 length: 16 amino acids. Germline V lookup: CDR1 SGHAT, CDR2 FQDESV (reference sequence). The ends were cut back, 4 bases at V and 3 bases at J, with 19 bases in the middle. The CDR3 DNA follows: TGTGCCAGCAGCTCCGGGGGATTCCAAGCTCTCTACGAGCAGTACTTC. This translates into CASSSGGFQALYEQYF.

The chain recombines TRBV9 with TRBJ2-7; D is unresolved. V lost 4 bases to trimming and J lost 5 bases, with 16 bases between them. This CDR3 comprises 14 residues. Germline V CDR1 and CDR2: SGDLS, YYNGEE. The CDR3 region is CASSSHSRWDEQYF. For the CDR3, the DNA is TGTGCCAGCAGCTCCCACTCTAGGTGGGACGAGCAGTACTTC.

V is TRBV9 and J is TRBJ2-1; the D gene is possibly TRBD2 (7 bases). The germline CDR1 and CDR2 sequences are SGDLS and YYNGEE. Trimming stripped 4 bases from V and 5 bases from J, with 16 bases between. The CDR3 is made up of 15 amino acids. CDR3 protein: CASSLGGRGDNEQFF. CDR3 in DNA: TGTGCCAGCAGCCTGGGTGGGAGGGGGGACAATGAGCAGTTCTTC.